This T cell receptor (beta chain) is drawn from a study of CD8+ T cells in alopecia areata. As to this clone: One base separates it from a far larger clone, so it is likely a read error. This same CDR3 is encoded by further DNA sequences in the sample.

Sequencing relied on a cDNA template that was reverse transcribed from extracted RNA. Assay used: immunoSEQ multiplex PCR; TCRdb lists only in-frame clones, some missing. The repertoire includes 110,000 to 150,000 clones, approximately 65% of them detected once, and 36% sits in the top ten. The germline V gene encodes CDR1 SEHNR and CDR2 FQNEAQ (reference sequence). V was pared by 2 bases and J by 6 bases, with 2 bases between. The CDR3 covers 11 residues. The rearrangement uses TRBV7-9 and TRBJ2-1, with D hard to call. Sequenced input: CD8+ T cells sorted from blood. The TCR originated in a human donor in good health. CDR3: CASSLSNEQFF. The CDR3 DNA sequence: TGTGCCAGCAGCTTATCCAATGAGCAGTTCTTC.